The subject of this entry is one T cell receptor beta chain. The target antigen is unknown. The same CDR3 can be traced to other DNA sequences in this sample. The CDR3 contains 12 residues. V was clipped by 6 bases and J by 4 bases; unmatched bases: 0. Germline loops: CDR1 MNHEY, CDR2 SVGAGI. This sample is part of a study of cytomegalovirus exposure and HLA in healthy donors. The PCR had 60 Vbeta and 13 Jbeta primers. Only in-frame clones appear in the TCRdb table, and some are missing; sequencing was by immunoSEQ multiplex PCR. The sample table includes 150,000 or so clones. General study results and limits: Previously analyzed data showed that most TCR beta V segments were productive at a frequency of about 87% or about 30%. Highest at DRB1 and lowest at HLA-C, TCR association rates differed among HLA loci in a later analysis.

The sample consisted of PBMCs. The receptor was isolated from a young woman in good health and CMV-seronegative. This chain joins TRBV6-5 and TRBJ1-1; 9 positions agree with TRBD1. The CDR3 DNA sequence: TGTGCCAGCAGGACAGGGGGCACTGAAGCTTTCTTT. This sequence encodes CASRTGGTEAFF.